This passage covers 14 T cell receptor beta chains from one sample sequenced in a study of blood T cell repertoires in COVID-19. Method: immunoSEQ multiplex PCR; TCRdb's copy keeps in-frame clones and lacks some. The table records some 320,000 clones, roughly 85% of them present only once. Sequencing was performed on PBMCs or T cells enriched from blood (not recorded which). All receptors come from a woman aged 30 to 39 who had been exposed to COVID-19.

The J gene is TRBJ1-1, the V gene TRBV4-1; D is possibly TRBD1 (6 bases). The V and J ends lost 3 bases and 0 bases respectively, with 8 bases between them. CDR1 is MGHRA, CDR2 YSYEKL, per germline. The CDR3 runs to 14 residues. The CDR3 is CASSQDSMNTEAFF. The CDR3 DNA follows: TGCGCCAGCAGCCAGGACAGCATGAACACTGAAGCTTTCTTT.

The chain joins TRBV5-1 to TRBJ1-1; TRBD1 might be the D (6 bases). The V end was cut by 4 bases, the J end by 5 bases, with 9 bases between. The CDR3 covers 12 residues. CDR1 SGHRS and CDR2 YFSETQ come from the germline V gene. The CDR3 reads CASSPRGTEAFF. For the CDR3, the DNA is TGCGCCAGCAGCCCGAGGGGGACTGAAGCTTTCTTT. Full variable domain (remainder filled in from reference TRBV5-1 and TRBJ1-1): KAGVTQTPRYLIKTRGQQVTLSCSPISGHRSVSWYQQTPGQGLQFLFEYFSETQRNKGNFPGRFSGRQFSNSRSEMNVSTLELGDSALYLCASSPRGTEAFFGQGTRLTVV.

This clone was detected only once. The rearrangement joins TRBV7-2 to TRBJ1-5; a weak D match, TRBD1 (6 bases). This CDR3 region has 14 residues. CDR1 is SGHTA, CDR2 FQGNSA, per germline. V shed 5 bases and J shed 1 base, with 9 bases lying between them. CDR3 coding DNA: TGTGCCAGCAGCCCTACAGGGAGCAATCAGCCCCAGCATTTT. Translated: CASSPTGSNQPQHF.

V gene TRBV27 combines with J gene TRBJ2-2, with TRBD1 identical over 7 bases. The germline V gene has CDR1 MNHEY and CDR2 SMNVEV (reference sequence). CDR3 length equals 18 residues. The J segment lost 1 base and the V segment lost 2 bases, leaving 10 bases of the junction unmatched. The CDR3, as DNA: TGTGCCAGCAGTTTAAGACCCGGGCAGGGGGAGAACACCGGGGAGCTGTTTTTT. This encodes CASSLRPGQGENTGELFF.

The chain carries TRBV5-5 and TRBJ1-2; D is possibly TRBD1 (5 bases). This CDR3 is built from 16 residues. CDR1 is SGHKS and CDR2 is YYEKEE in the germline V gene (reference sequence). V was pared by 6 bases and J by 0 bases, with 18 bases between. CDR3 region: CASTPSQGTANYGYTF. CDR3 DNA sequence: TGTGCCAGCACCCCCTCCCAGGGAACGGCTAACTATGGCTACACCTTC. The variable domain in full, with the rest retrieved from reference TRBV5-5 and TRBJ1-2, is DAGVTQSPTHLIKTRGQQVTLRCSPISGHKSVSWYQQVLGQGPQFIFQYYEKEERGRGNFPDRFSARQFPNYSSELNVNALLLGDSALYLCASTPSQGTANYGYTFGSGTRLTVV.

This clone was recorded once. This chain links TRBV28 with TRBJ2-1; a possible D gene is TRBD2 (6 bases). Trimming removed 6 bases at V and 3 bases at J, with 18 bases between. CDR1 MDHEN and CDR2 SYDVKM come from the germline V gene. CDR3 length equals 16 residues. The CDR3 bases are TGTGCCAGCAGAAAGGGGACTTCCTCGTACTACAATGAGCAGTTCTTC. It yields the protein CASRKGTSSYYNEQFF. Full variable domain (remainder filled in from reference TRBV28 and TRBJ2-1): DVKVTQSSRYLVKRTGEKVFLECVQDMDHENMFWYRQDPGLGLRLIYFSYDVKMKEKGDIPEGYSVSREKKERFSLILESASTNQTSMYLCASRKGTSSYYNEQFFGPGTRLTVL.

J is TRBJ2-3 and V is TRBV6-5; no reliable D call. The CDR3 length is 15 residues. The V end lost 2 bases, the J end lost 2 bases, and 11 bases lay between the germline ends. Germline CDR1 MNHEY, CDR2 SVGAGI. For the CDR3, the DNA is TGTGCCAGCAGTTACGGTCAATGGGCCACAGATACGCAGTATTTT. It is translated as CASSYGQWATDTQYF.

The CDR3 DNA reads as TGTGCCAGCAGTTACGCAGGCATCCATCGTGATGAGCAGTTCTTC. It encodes CASSYAGIHRDEQFF. The chain links TRBV6-5 to TRBJ2-1; D uncertain. The CDR3 covers 15 residues. Trimming removed 2 bases from V and 8 bases from J, with 16 bases in between. Per the germline V gene, CDR1 is MNHEY and CDR2 is SVGAGI.

This chain connects TRBV28 to TRBJ2-3, with TRBD2 matching 8 bases. Germline V gene data show CDR1 as MDHEN and CDR2 as SYDVKM. This CDR3 is built from 13 residues. The ends lost 3 bases at V and 8 bases at J; junction bases unmatched: 4. The CDR3 is CASSFAGGLTQYF. CDR3 sequence (DNA): TGTGCCAGCAGTTTCGCGGGGGGCCTTACGCAGTATTTT. The variable domain in full, with the rest retrieved from reference TRBV28 and TRBJ2-3, is DVKVTQSSRYLVKRTGEKVFLECVQDMDHENMFWYRQDPGLGLRLIYFSYDVKMKEKGDIPEGYSVSREKKERFSLILESASTNQTSMYLCASSFAGGLTQYFGPGTRLTVL.

The V gene is TRBV7-2, the J gene TRBJ2-1; 7 bases agree with TRBD2. Germline V CDR1 and CDR2: SGHTA, FQGNSA. J lost 3 bases, V lost 1 base, and 9 bases had no gene match. The CDR3 length is 17 residues. The CDR3 bases are TGTGCCAGCAGCTTAGAATTGTGGGCGGGAGACTACAATGAGCAGTTCTTC. It is translated as CASSLELWAGDYNEQFF.

The chain links TRBV28 to TRBJ1-2; tentatively, D is TRBD1 (6 bases). Trimming removed 6 bases from V and 4 bases from J, with 12 bases in between. The CDR3 has 13 amino acids. Germline CDR1 MDHEN, CDR2 SYDVKM. The CDR3 DNA reads TGTGCCAGCAGCACCTCAGGGGTCTATGGCTACACCTTC. It codes for CASSTSGVYGYTF.

The rearrangement links TRBV19 to TRBJ2-1; 9 bases agree with TRBD2. Germline V lookup: CDR1 LNHDA, CDR2 SQIVND (reference sequence). The CDR3 length is 17 residues. The ends lost 4 bases at V and 2 bases at J; junction bases unmatched: 9. The CDR3 DNA follows: TGTGCCAGTAGTAGTCTAGCGGGATCGCTAACCTACAATGAGCAGTTCTTC. Protein sequence: CASSSLAGSLTYNEQFF.

The chain uses TRBV28 and TRBJ1-4, with D possibly matching TRBD1 (5 bases). The germline CDR1 and CDR2 sequences are MDHEN and SYDVKM. This CDR3 is built from 18 residues. Trimming pared 5 bases from V and 6 bases from J, leaving 25 bases between. The CDR3 DNA is TGTGCCAGCAGTCCTATATCCCTGCTCGGGACTAGGGATGAAAAACTGTTTTTT. Translation: CASSPISLLGTRDEKLFF.

The V and J genes are TRBV2 and TRBJ1-5, with D perhaps TRBD1 (5 bases). This CDR3 is 15 amino acids long. CDR1 SNHLY and CDR2 FYNNEI come from the germline V gene. Deletions cut 1 base from V and 2 bases from J, with 9 bases between. The CDR3 loop is CASSEEGHRNQPQHF. In DNA, the CDR3 is TGTGCCAGCAGTGAAGAGGGGCACCGCAATCAGCCCCAGCATTTT.